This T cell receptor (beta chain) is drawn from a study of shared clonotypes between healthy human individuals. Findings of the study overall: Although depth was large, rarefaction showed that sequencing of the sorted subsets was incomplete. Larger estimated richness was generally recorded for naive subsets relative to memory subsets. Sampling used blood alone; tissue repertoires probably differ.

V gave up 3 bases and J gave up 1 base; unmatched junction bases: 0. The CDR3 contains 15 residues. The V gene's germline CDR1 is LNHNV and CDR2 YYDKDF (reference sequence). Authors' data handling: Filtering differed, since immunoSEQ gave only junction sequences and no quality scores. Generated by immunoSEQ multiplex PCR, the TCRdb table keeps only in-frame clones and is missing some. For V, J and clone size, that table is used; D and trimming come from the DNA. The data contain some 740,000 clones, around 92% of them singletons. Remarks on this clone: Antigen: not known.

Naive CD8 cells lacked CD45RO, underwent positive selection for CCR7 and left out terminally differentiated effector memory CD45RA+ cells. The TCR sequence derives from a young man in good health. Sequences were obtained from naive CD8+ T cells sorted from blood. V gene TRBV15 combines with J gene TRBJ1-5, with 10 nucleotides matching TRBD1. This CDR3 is CATSRTGGSNQPQHF. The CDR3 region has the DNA TGTGCCACCAGCAGGACAGGGGGCAGCAATCAGCCCCAGCATTTT.